This T cell receptor (beta chain) was captured in a study of read filtering for tumor transcriptome and immune sequencing. About the research overall: R-ISS stage counts were under ten for I, about 15 for II, six or seven for III. RNA-seq yielded only about 75 to 1,400 TCR reads, IR-seq about 3.5 to 11 million. Study results and limitations: In IR-seq, single-read clonotypes were roughly 82% of clonotypes but around 3.5% of reads.

From approximately 400 ng of RNA, a library with molecular barcoded alpha/delta and beta/gamma adaptors was made. Each CDR3 protein gets one entry after TCRdb re-called the reads with MiXCR. This sample yields tens of thousands of distinct CDR3 sequences, of which approximately 17% are seen a single time; 16% belongs to the top ten. This clonotype was seen repeatedly, ten times or more. Its antigen remains unidentified. This TCR derives from a donor at least 40 years old with multiple myeloma. Sequencing input: a population of CD138-negative cells sorted from bone marrow.

The CDR3 here is CASTPGPGHDKNEQFF. CDR3 nucleotide sequence: TGTGCCAGCACCCCAGGTCCAGGACATGATAAGAATGAGCAGTTCTTC. The V gene is TRBV4-2, the J gene TRBJ2-1, with D perhaps TRBD1 (5 bases). Germline V lookup: CDR1 LGHNA, CDR2 YNFKEQ. The ends were cut back, 7 bases at V and 7 bases at J, with 23 bases in the middle. This CDR3 has 16 residues.